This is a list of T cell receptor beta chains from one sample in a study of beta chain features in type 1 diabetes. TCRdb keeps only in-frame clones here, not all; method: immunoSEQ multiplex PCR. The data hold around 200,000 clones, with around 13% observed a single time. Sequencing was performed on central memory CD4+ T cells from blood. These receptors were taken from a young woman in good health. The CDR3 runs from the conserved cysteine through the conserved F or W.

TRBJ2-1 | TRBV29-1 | CSVESFSNEQFF
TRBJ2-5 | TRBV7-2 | CASSLTYGRAAETQYF
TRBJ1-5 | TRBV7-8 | CASSLVGGYQPQHF
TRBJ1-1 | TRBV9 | CASSVGYSVNTEAFF
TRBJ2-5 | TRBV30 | CAWSVAGSEETQYF
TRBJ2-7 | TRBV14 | CASSPRSYEQYF
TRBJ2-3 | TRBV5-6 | CASSRTGLAGDTQYF
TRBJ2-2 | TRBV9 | CASSLRTGMNTGELFF
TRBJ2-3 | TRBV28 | CASSLLWQGGVSDTQYF
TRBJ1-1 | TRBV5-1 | CASAGQTNTEAFF
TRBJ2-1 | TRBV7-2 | CASSLTPTGTSEQFF
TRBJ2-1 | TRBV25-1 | CASSSTGSSYNEQFF
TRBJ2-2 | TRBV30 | CASNRGGTGELFF
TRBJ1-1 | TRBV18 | CASSPAGRNTEAFF
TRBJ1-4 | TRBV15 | CATSNPTGEKLFF
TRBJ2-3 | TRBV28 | CASPPGRPSSTDTQYF
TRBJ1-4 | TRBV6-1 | CASLPAGNEKLFF
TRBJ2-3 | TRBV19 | CASSPGQKATDTQYF
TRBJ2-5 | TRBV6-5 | CASSYEQARVQYF
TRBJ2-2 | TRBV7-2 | CASSPTRLAGRGMTGELFF